This T cell receptor beta chain was identified during a study of cytomegalovirus exposure and HLA in healthy donors. Study summary: Early released data comprised some 85 million unique TCRs from HLA-typed donors. Findings and limits, study-wide: Many donors shared some public TCRs, even though most TCR sequences were rare. In most subjects, TCR beta sequences reportedly gave accurate predictions of HLA-A and HLA-B alleles. The authors assumed roughly uniform sequencing depth across donors for presence/absence analyses.

The CDR3 is 14 residues long. V lost 4 bases to trimming and J lost 3 bases, with 14 bases between them. Germline-derived CDR1 and CDR2 are SGHTS and YDEGEE. The PCR had 60 Vbeta and 13 Jbeta primers. Produced via immunoSEQ multiplex PCR; TCRdb's table is partial and in-frame only. The table lists roughly 200,000 clones, roughly 85% of them singletons. Notes on this clone: The antigen is unknown.

The sample was PBMCs. This TCR was recovered from a young woman in good health and CMV-seropositive. The chain is built from TRBV5-8 and TRBJ2-7; D remains unclear. For the CDR3, the DNA is TGTGCCAGCAGCCATGACTTGAACCTCTACGAGCAGTACTTC. This codes for CASSHDLNLYEQYF.